The present entry profiles one T cell receptor beta chain with its context. This sample was taken from a study of shared clonotypes between healthy human individuals. Across several immunoSEQ plates, the genomic DNA of each subset was split evenly. Assay used: immunoSEQ multiplex PCR; TCRdb lists only in-frame clones, some missing. Of 1,400,000 or so clones listed, around 98.5% are singletons. The CDR3 is 13 amino acids. Germline CDR1 reads MRHNA; CDR2 reads SNTAGT. V was cut by 4 bases and J by 4 bases, with 11 bases left in between. The receptor comes from a man aged 30 to 39 in good health. V is TRBV6-4 and J is TRBJ2-7; D gene unclear. Source material: naive CD4+ T cells sorted from blood. The subset here: CD45RA+ positively selected. CDR3 protein: CASSVSIGYEQYF. CDR3 DNA: TGTGCCAGCAGTGTAAGTATCGGATACGAGCAGTACTTC.